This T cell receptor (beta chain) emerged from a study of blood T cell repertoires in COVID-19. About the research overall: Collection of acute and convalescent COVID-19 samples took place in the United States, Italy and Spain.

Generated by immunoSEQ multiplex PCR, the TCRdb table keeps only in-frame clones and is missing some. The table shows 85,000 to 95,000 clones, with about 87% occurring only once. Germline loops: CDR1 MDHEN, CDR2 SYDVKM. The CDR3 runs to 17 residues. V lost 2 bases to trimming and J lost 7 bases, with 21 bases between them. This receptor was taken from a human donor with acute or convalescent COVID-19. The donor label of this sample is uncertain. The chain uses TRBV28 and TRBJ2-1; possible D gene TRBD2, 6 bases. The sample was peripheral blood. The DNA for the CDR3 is TGTGCCAGCAGTTTAGGGGCCGGCTGGGCGGGGAGAAATGAGCAGTTCTTC. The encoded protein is CASSLGAGWAGRNEQFF.